This T cell receptor (beta chain) comes out of a study of blood T cell repertoires in COVID-19. Turning to the study itself: Nucleic acid was either cDNA or gDNA, and it came from T cells, B-cell-depleted T cells, or PBMCs.

The CDR3 covers 15 residues. The ends lost 5 bases at V and 1 base at J; junction bases unmatched: 7. Germline CDR1 and CDR2: PRHDT and FYEKMQ (reference sequence). The table came from immunoSEQ multiplex PCR; TCRdb's copy has only in-frame clones and leaves some out. The sample contains 35,000 to 50,000 clones, around four fifths of which appear only once. J is TRBJ1-2 and V is TRBV13; 7 bases are shared with TRBD1. The specimen was peripheral blood. The receptor was derived from an elderly woman with acute or convalescent COVID-19. CDR3 in DNA: TGTGCCAGCAGCATACGGACAGGAAGTAACTATGGCTACACCTTC. Protein: CASSIRTGSNYGYTF. Full variable domain (rest looked up from reference TRBV13 and TRBJ1-2): AAGVIQSPRHLIKEKRETATLKCYPIPRHDTVYWYQQGPGQDPQFLISFYEKMQSDKGSIPDRFSAQQFSDYHSELNMSSLELGDSALYFCASSIRTGSNYGYTFGSGTRLTVV.